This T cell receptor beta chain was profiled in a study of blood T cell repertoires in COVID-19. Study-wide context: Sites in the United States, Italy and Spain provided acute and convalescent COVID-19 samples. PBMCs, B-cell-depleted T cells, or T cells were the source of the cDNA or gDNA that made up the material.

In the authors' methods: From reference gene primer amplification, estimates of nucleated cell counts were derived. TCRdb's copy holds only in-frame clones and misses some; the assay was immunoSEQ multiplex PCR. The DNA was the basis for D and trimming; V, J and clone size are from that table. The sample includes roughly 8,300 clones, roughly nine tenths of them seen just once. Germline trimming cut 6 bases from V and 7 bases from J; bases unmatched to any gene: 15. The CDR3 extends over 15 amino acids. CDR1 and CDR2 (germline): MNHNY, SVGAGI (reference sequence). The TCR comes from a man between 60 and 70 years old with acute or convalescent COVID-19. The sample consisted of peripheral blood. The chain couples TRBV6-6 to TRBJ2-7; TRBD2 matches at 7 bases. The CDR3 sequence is CASSAKSGAGREQYV. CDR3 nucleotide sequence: TGTGCCAGCAGCGCCAAGAGCGGGGCAGGGAGGGAGCAGTACGTC.